This passage covers 20 T cell receptor beta chains from one sample sequenced in a study of CD8+ T cells in alopecia areata. Extracted RNA was reverse transcribed into cDNA, the sequencing template. Assay: immunoSEQ multiplex PCR; the TCRdb copy retains only in-frame clones and omits some. This sample has about 250,000 clones, with 60% found just once. Documented treatment: oral pan-JAK inhibitor, 5-10 mg twice daily. The sample consisted of CD4+ T cells sorted from blood, taken at week 52, from a patient treated with tofacitinib. The receptors were sampled from a human donor with alopecia areata.

The rearrangement joins TRBV30 to TRBJ1-2; D not certain. Germline V lookup: CDR1 GTSNPN, CDR2 SVGIG (reference sequence). This CDR3 has 15 amino acids. V dropped 0 bases and J dropped 0 bases, with 11 bases sitting between them. CDR3 sequence: CAWSVGQISNYGYTF. In nucleotides, the CDR3 is TGTGCCTGGAGTGTAGGTCAGATTTCTAACTATGGCTACACCTTC.

The chain recombines TRBV6-5 with TRBJ1-5; 8 bases align to TRBD1. CDR3 length: 15 amino acids. J gave up 4 bases and V 4 bases, and 6 bases lay outside the gene matches. The germline gives CDR1 MNHEY, CDR2 SVGAGI. The DNA for the CDR3 is TGTGCCAGCAGTTCCGGGACAGGACTGAATCAGCCCCAGCATTTT. Amino acids: CASSSGTGLNQPQHF.

J is TRBJ2-5 and V is TRBV10-3, with D perhaps TRBD1 (5 bases). Looked up from germline, CDR1 is ENHRY and CDR2 is SYGVKD. The CDR3 is 13 amino acids. The V end was cut by 10 bases, the J end by 0 bases, with 12 bases between. The chain's CDR3 is CATLGAYQETQYF. The CDR3 region has the DNA TGTGCCACCTTAGGGGCGTACCAAGAGACCCAGTACTTC.

The J gene is TRBJ2-4, the V gene TRBV4-1; D gene unclear. Germline V gives CDR1 MGHRA, CDR2 YSYEKL. Trimming removed 4 bases at V and 7 bases at J, with 8 bases between. The CDR3 spans 12 residues. The CDR3 nucleotides are TGCGCCAGCAGCCCCGTGGAGAACATTCAGTACTTC. Translation: CASSPVENIQYF.

V is TRBV9 and J is TRBJ2-2; D is ambiguous. CDR1 SGDLS and CDR2 YYNGEE come from the germline V gene. V lost 0 bases and J 2 bases, leaving 8 bases between the germline ends. CDR3 length: 15 residues. This CDR3 is CASSVVGSNTGELFF. The CDR3 region has the DNA TGTGCCAGCAGCGTAGTGGGTTCTAACACCGGGGAGCTGTTTTTT.

The chain carries TRBV30 and TRBJ2-7; D uncertain. This CDR3 contains 11 residues. The V and J ends lost 1 base and 7 bases respectively, with 8 bases between them. Germline CDR1 and CDR2: GTSNPN and SVGIG (reference sequence). CDR3 bases: TGTGCCTGGAGTGCCCTCTCGGAGCAGTACTTC. This gives the protein CAWSALSEQYF.

The rearrangement links TRBV27 to TRBJ2-2, with a possible D match to TRBD1 (5 bases). In germline, CDR1 is MNHEY, CDR2 SMNVEV (reference sequence). The CDR3 has 12 amino acids. With 8 bases removed from V and 5 bases from J, the gap between germline ends came to 9 bases. The CDR3: CASRSGTGELFF. In DNA form, the CDR3 reads TGTGCCAGCCGTTCAGGGACCGGGGAGCTGTTTTTT.

This chain joins TRBV5-1 and TRBJ2-5; TRBD1 might be the D (5 bases). CDR3 length: 13 amino acids. Germline V CDR1 and CDR2: SGHRS, YFSETQ. Trimming left V 2 bases short and J 3 bases short, with 8 bases between. CDR3 loop: CASSFQDKETQYF. The CDR3 DNA reads as TGCGCCAGCAGCTTCCAGGACAAAGAGACCCAGTACTTC.

This clone was found a few times. The gene calls are TRBV13 and TRBJ1-6, with TRBD1 identical over 12 bases. Germline V gives CDR1 PRHDT, CDR2 FYEKMQ (reference sequence). The CDR3 covers 20 residues. The V gene end was trimmed by 5 bases and the J gene end by 1 base; junction bases not matched to a gene: 12. The CDR3 sequence is CASSKQLRDRGRSYNSPLHF. CDR3 coding DNA: TGTGCCAGCAGCAAGCAACTCCGGGACAGGGGGCGATCCTATAATTCACCCCTCCACTTT. Full variable domain (rest looked up from reference TRBV13 and TRBJ1-6): AAGVIQSPRHLIKEKRETATLKCYPIPRHDTVYWYQQGPGQDPQFLISFYEKMQSDKGSIPDRFSAQQFSDYHSELNMSSLELGDSALYFCASSKQLRDRGRSYNSPLHFGNGTRLTVT.

This clone was recorded once. V gene TRBV30 combines with J gene TRBJ1-2; D not resolved. The CDR3 is made up of 14 amino acids. Trimming pared 4 bases from V and 7 bases from J, leaving 19 bases between. CDR1 is GTSNPN and CDR2 is SVGIG in the germline V gene (reference sequence). The CDR3: CAWTPRHSGFGYTF. The CDR3 DNA reads TGTGCCTGGACCCCACGCCACAGTGGATTTGGCTACACCTTC. Variable domain in full (rest from reference TRBV30 and TRBJ1-2): SQTIHQWPATLVQPVGSPLSLECTVEGTSNPNLYWYRQAAGRGLQLLFYSVGIGQISSEVPQNLSASRPQDRQFILSSKKLLLSDSGFYLCAWTPRHSGFGYTFGSGTRLTVV.

The chain joins TRBV7-2 to TRBJ1-2, with 12 positions matching TRBD1. The CDR3 sequence is 13 residues long. V trimming: 5 bases; J trimming: 8 bases; junction bases outside the gene matches: 3. Per germline, CDR1 SGHTA and CDR2 FQGNSA. CDR3 DNA: TGTGCCAGCAGCGGGACAGGGGGCCGGGGCTACACCTTC. Amino acids: CASSGTGGRGYTF.

Note on this clone: At one end the junction does not follow the germline gene, possibly because of a read error. The chain has TRBV12-5 and TRBJ2-4; 11 bases are shared with TRBD1. CDR3 size: 14 residues. Germline assignment: CDR1 LGHNT and CDR2 FRNRAP. The CDR3: CASGSGTGGSKTGF. The CDR3 DNA sequence: TGTGCTAGTGGTTCCGGGACAGGGGGTTCTAAAACGGGCTTC.

The chain has TRBV9 and TRBJ2-3; D is unresolved. The germline CDR1 and CDR2 sequences are SGDLS and YYNGEE. V was cut by 4 bases and J by 4 bases, with 16 bases left in between. The CDR3 length is 15 residues. The CDR3 reads CASSPKIARSDTQYF. CDR3 nucleotide sequence: TGTGCCAGCAGCCCCAAGATAGCAAGGTCAGATACGCAGTATTTT.

This chain links TRBV14 with TRBJ1-1, with unresolved D. Trimming stripped 5 bases from V and 3 bases from J, with 10 bases between. Germline-derived CDR1 and CDR2 are SGHDN and FVKESK. The CDR3 length is 13 residues. Here the CDR3 DNA reads TGTGCCAGCAGCTACACCCGGGACACTGAAGCTTTCTTT. It encodes CASSYTRDTEAFF.

This chain uses TRBV29-1 with TRBJ1-2; maybe TRBD1 (5 bases). CDR1 and CDR2 (germline): SQVTM, ANQGSEA. Deletions cut 4 bases from V and 3 bases from J, with 9 bases between. CDR3 length: 12 residues. CDR3 sequence reads: CSVAWGDYGYTF. The CDR3 nucleotides read TGCAGCGTTGCCTGGGGGGACTATGGCTACACCTTC.

This chain connects TRBV5-1 to TRBJ2-2; 13 nucleotides match TRBD2. Germline values: CDR1 SGHRS, CDR2 YFSETQ. This CDR3 comprises 18 residues. V dropped 4 bases and J dropped 0; count of bases not matched to a gene: 6. Written as DNA, the CDR3 is TGCGCCAGCAGCCTTCGGACTAGCGGGGGCGCGAACACCGGGGAGCTGTTTTTT. This encodes CASSLRTSGGANTGELFF.

For the CDR3, the DNA is TGTGCCAGCAGCTTATGGCGGAGCACAGATACGCAGTATTTT. As protein: CASSLWRSTDTQYF. This chain uses TRBV11-1 with TRBJ2-3; no clear D. The germline V and J ends were trimmed by 2 bases and 0 bases, with 6 bases remaining between them. CDR1 SGHAT and CDR2 FQDESV come from the germline V gene (reference sequence). The CDR3 is 14 amino acids.

V is TRBV27 and J is TRBJ2-5, with D tentatively TRBD1 (6 bases). The CDR3 contains 14 residues. CDR1 is MNHEY, CDR2 SMNVEV, per germline (reference sequence). V was clipped by 3 bases and J by 2 bases, with 10 bases between them. The CDR3 region is CASSFGGRQETQYF. CDR3 nucleotide sequence: TGTGCCAGCAGTTTTGGGGGCCGACAAGAGACCCAGTACTTC.

Remarks on this clone: Other nucleotide sequences from this sample produce the same CDR3. J is TRBJ1-1 and V is TRBV5-1; D not resolved. Trimming left V 0 bases short and J 1 base short, with 7 bases between. CDR3 length equals 14 residues. CDR1 is SGHRS, CDR2 YFSETQ, per germline. This chain's CDR3 is CASSLEGRNTEAFF. The CDR3 nucleotides are TGCGCCAGCAGCTTGGAAGGGAGGAACACTGAAGCTTTCTTT.

The table lists this clone with a count of one. The gene calls are TRBV4-3 and TRBJ2-7; 8 nucleotides line up with TRBD1. The germline CDR1 and CDR2 sequences are LGHNA and YSLEER. The V and J ends lost 4 bases and 2 bases, in that order; junction bases with no gene match: 4. The CDR3 covers 14 residues. CDR3 sequence (DNA): TGCGCCAGCAGCCTCAGGACAGGGACCTACGAGCAGTACTTC. Translation gives CASSLRTGTYEQYF.